This T cell receptor (beta chain) was recorded in a study of glioma-infiltrating T cells. Using RNA template, CDR3s of TCR alpha and beta were amplified with iRepertoire arm-PCR. TCRdb re-called the multiplex PCR reads with MiXCR, one entry per CDR3 protein. Among approximately 130,000 distinct CDR3 sequences listed, around 25% were seen once. Ten or more counts support this clonotype. Trimming took 6 bases from V and 15 from J, leaving 25 bases between them. This CDR3 comprises 14 residues. Looked up from germline, CDR1 is SGHRS and CDR2 is YFSETQ. The receptor comes from a human donor with low-grade glioma or glioblastoma, undergoing nonglioma brain surgery, or in good health (not recorded which). The rearrangement links TRBV5-1 to TRBJ2-1; maybe TRBD1 (6 bases). Material for sequencing was glioma tissue, nonneoplastic brain tissue, or PBMCs (not recorded which). In nucleotides, the CDR3 is TGCGCCAGCACCACCCGGAGAGGGACAAATGGAACGTTCTTC. It is translated as CASTTRRGTNGTFF.